Below, 17 T cell receptor beta chains from the same sample are listed, as sequenced in a study of beta chain features in type 1 diabetes. Reverse transcribing all isolated RNA meant expressed TCRB transcripts were sequenced. Sequencing used immunoSEQ multiplex PCR; TCRdb keeps in-frame clones, though not all of them. The sample contains 450,000 to 600,000 clones, approximately 30% of which appear only once. Sequenced: naive CD4+ T cells from blood. Every receptor here comes from a man aged 18-30 years in good health.

Notes on this clone: Other nucleotide sequences in the sample specify the same CDR3. The gene calls are TRBV4-3 and TRBJ2-1, with unresolved D. The V gene's germline CDR1 is LGHNA and CDR2 YSLEER. V lost 0 bases and J lost 4, with 7 bases in between. The CDR3 is 14 residues long. Written as DNA, the CDR3 is TGCGCCAGCAGCCAAGATCGGACGTACAATGAGCAGTTCTTC. It translates to CASSQDRTYNEQFF.

This chain links TRBV7-2 with TRBJ2-7; 8 bases align to TRBD2. V was pared by 2 bases and J by 0 bases, with 12 bases of the junction left unmatched. This CDR3 is built from 18 residues. The germline V gene has CDR1 SGHTA and CDR2 FQGNSA. CDR3: CASSLSRGASGPSYEQYF. The CDR3 DNA follows: TGTGCCAGCAGCTTATCCCGGGGGGCTAGCGGGCCCTCCTACGAGCAGTACTTC.

The chain carries TRBV29-1 and TRBJ2-3; weak D call: TRBD2 (6 bases). CDR1 is SQVTM and CDR2 is ANQGSEA in the germline V gene. With 3 bases removed from V and 6 bases from J, the gap between germline ends came to 22 bases. The CDR3 extends over 16 amino acids. CDR3 in amino acids: CSVEGGGTLGVDTQYF. The CDR3 DNA is TGCAGCGTTGAGGGCGGTGGGACTCTGGGCGTGGATACGCAGTATTTT.

This clone was counted between two and nine times. The chain is built from TRBV30 and TRBJ2-3; 9 nucleotides match TRBD2. This CDR3 is built from 15 residues. Germline CDR1 is GTSNPN and CDR2 is SVGIG (reference sequence). V lost 2 bases to trimming and J lost 4 bases; unmatched junction nucleotides: 7. The CDR3 DNA is TGTGCCTGGAGTAGATCTAGCGGGACCGCAGATACGCAGTATTTT. Amino acids: CAWSRSSGTADTQYF.

This clone was seen a few times. This chain uses TRBV30 with TRBJ2-1; TRBD1 aligns across 8 bases. The CDR3 is 13 residues long. Germline V CDR1 and CDR2: GTSNPN, SVGIG (reference sequence). V was clipped by 6 bases and J by 3 bases; unmatched bases: 4. CDR3 coding DNA: TGTGCCTGCCTCGGACAGGGCTACAATGAGCAGTTCTTC. It specifies CACLGQGYNEQFF.

A remark on this clone: A read error may produce the germline difference seen at one junction end. The genes are TRBV5-1 and TRBJ2-4; maybe TRBD2 (5 bases). Germline assignment: CDR1 SGHRS and CDR2 YFSETQ. The CDR3 is made up of 13 amino acids. CDR3 sequence (DNA): TGCGCCAACAGCTTGGACTTTTTAGACATTCAGTACTTC. It yields the protein CANSLDFLDIQYF.

CDR3 protein: CAISESKSQGGLEQYF. The CDR3 DNA reads as TGTGCCATCAGTGAGTCGAAATCCCAGGGGGGCCTAGAGCAGTACTTC. This chain joins TRBV10-3 and TRBJ2-7, with D maybe TRBD1 (7 bases). Looked up from germline, CDR1 is ENHRY and CDR2 is SYGVKD. V was clipped by 0 bases and J by 7 bases, with 19 bases between them. The CDR3 length is 16 residues.

This sequence joins TRBV10-3 and TRBJ2-7; tentatively, D is TRBD1 (5 bases). Germline V gene data show CDR1 as ENHRY and CDR2 as SYGVKD. The V gene lost 2 bases and the J gene lost 4 bases, with 9 bases spanning the gap. This CDR3 is 13 amino acids long. The CDR3 DNA reads as TGTGCCATCAGTGAGGACAGAAAGTACGAGCAGTACTTC. Its protein product is CAISEDRKYEQYF.

This chain uses TRBV9 with TRBJ1-2; the D is unclear. The CDR3 sequence is 14 residues long. The V end was cut by 4 bases, the J end by 3 bases, with 13 bases between. Germline CDR1 and CDR2: SGDLS and YYNGEE. CDR3 residues: CASSPHAGYYGYTF. Written as DNA, the CDR3 is TGTGCCAGCAGCCCCCACGCGGGTTACTATGGCTACACCTTC. Drawing the rest from reference TRBV9 and TRBJ1-2, the complete variable domain is DSGVTQTPKHLITATGQRVTLRCSPRSGDLSVYWYQQSLDQGLQFLIQYYNGEERAKGNILERFSAQQFPDLHSELNLSSLELGDSALYFCASSPHAGYYGYTFGSGTRLTVV.

This clone has more than one count but fewer than ten. V usage is TRBV7-3 and J usage is TRBJ2-1, with D possibly TRBD2 on 6 matching bases. Germline V gene sequence: CDR1 SGHTA, CDR2 FQGTGA. V was pared by 5 bases and J by 3 bases, with 14 bases between. CDR3 length: 15 amino acids. CDR3 nucleotide sequence: TGTGCCAGCAGCCGGGGACTTCCCCACTACAATGAGCAGTTCTTC. Translation gives CASSRGLPHYNEQFF.

Worth noting for this clone: The sample has other DNA sequences that encode this CDR3 too. The CDR3 reads CAWSDSFYGYTF. The CDR3 DNA reads TGTGCCTGGAGTGACAGTTTCTATGGCTACACCTTC. The rearrangement links TRBV30 to TRBJ1-2; D uncertain. V was cut by 1 base and J by 4 bases, with 7 bases left in between. In germline, CDR1 is GTSNPN, CDR2 SVGIG (reference sequence). The CDR3 is 12 amino acids.

The chain joins TRBV4-3 to TRBJ2-5; D is undetermined. V lost 0 bases, J lost 3 bases, and 11 bases lay in between. This CDR3 has 15 amino acids. Germline values: CDR1 LGHNA, CDR2 YSLEER. The CDR3, as DNA: TGCGCCAGCAGCCAAGAAGTATTCTGGGAAGAGACCCAGTACTTC. Its protein is CASSQEVFWEETQYF.

This chain uses TRBV5-1 with TRBJ2-2; 8 bases align to TRBD2. The V gene's germline CDR1 is SGHRS and CDR2 YFSETQ. V was pared by 3 bases and J by 7 bases, with 11 bases of the junction left unmatched. The CDR3 runs to 16 residues. CDR3 amino acids: CASSWEREPLGGELFF. CDR3 DNA sequence: TGCGCCAGCAGCTGGGAGCGGGAGCCCCTTGGCGGGGAGCTGTTTTTT.

A single count supports this clone. The chain carries TRBV11-2 and TRBJ2-1; weak D call: TRBD2 (7 bases). Germline loops: CDR1 SGHAT, CDR2 FQNNGV. The CDR3 loop spans 16 amino acids. V lost 5 bases to trimming and J lost 1 base, with 15 bases between them. The CDR3: CASSQVRGASYNEQFF. The CDR3 DNA follows: TGTGCCAGCAGCCAGGTCCGGGGGGCATCCTACAATGAGCAGTTCTTC.

This chain uses TRBV29-1 with TRBJ1-1, with a weak D call TRBD1 (5 bases). This CDR3 is built from 12 residues. V lost 7 bases to trimming and J lost 0 bases, with 9 bases between them. Germline assignment: CDR1 SQVTM and CDR2 ANQGSEA. CDR3 protein: CSGGHLNTEAFF. The CDR3 DNA reads as TGCAGCGGCGGACACCTGAACACTGAAGCTTTCTTT.

This chain links TRBV14 with TRBJ2-1; D gene uncertain. The germline V and J ends were trimmed by 0 bases and 3 bases, with 12 bases remaining between them. This CDR3 region has 16 residues. From germline, CDR1 is SGHDN and CDR2 FVKESK. The CDR3 sequence is CASSQDFSSFYNEQFF. The CDR3 DNA reads as TGTGCCAGCAGCCAAGATTTTAGTTCCTTCTACAATGAGCAGTTCTTC.

This clone turned up a few times. The chain uses TRBV29-1 and TRBJ1-1, with 7 bases aligning to TRBD1. The CDR3 spans 13 residues. Germline loops: CDR1 SQVTM, CDR2 ANQGSEA. V lost 5 bases and J lost 8; bases outside the gene matches: 11. CDR3 sequence reads: CSVTNRGHSEAFF. The CDR3 DNA sequence: TGCAGCGTTACCAACAGGGGACACTCCGAAGCTTTCTTT. The full variable domain, in which reference TRBV29-1 and TRBJ1-1 provide the parts outside the CDR3, is SAVISQKPSRDICQRGTSLTIQCQVDSQVTMMFWYRQQPGQSLTLIATANQGSEATYESGFVIDKFPISRPNLTFSTLTVSNMSPEDSSIYLCSVTNRGHSEAFFGQGTRLTVV.